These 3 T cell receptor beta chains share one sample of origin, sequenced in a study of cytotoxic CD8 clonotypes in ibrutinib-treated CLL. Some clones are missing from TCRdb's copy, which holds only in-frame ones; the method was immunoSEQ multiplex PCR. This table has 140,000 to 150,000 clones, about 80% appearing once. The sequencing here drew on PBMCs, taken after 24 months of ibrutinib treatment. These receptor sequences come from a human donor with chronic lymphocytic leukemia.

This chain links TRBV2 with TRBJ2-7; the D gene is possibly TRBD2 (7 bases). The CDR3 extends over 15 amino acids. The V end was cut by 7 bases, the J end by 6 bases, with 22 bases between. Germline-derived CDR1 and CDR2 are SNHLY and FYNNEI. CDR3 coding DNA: TGTGCCAGCAACGGGATAGAAGGGGGGGTCGGCGAGCAGTACTTC. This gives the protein CASNGIEGGVGEQYF.

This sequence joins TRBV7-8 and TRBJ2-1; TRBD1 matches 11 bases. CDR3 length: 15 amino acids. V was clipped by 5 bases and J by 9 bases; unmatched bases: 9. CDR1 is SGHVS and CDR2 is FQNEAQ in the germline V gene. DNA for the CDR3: TGTGCCAGCAGCCCTCGGGACAGGGGGGGTGGTGAGCAGTTCTTC. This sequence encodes CASSPRDRGGGEQFF.

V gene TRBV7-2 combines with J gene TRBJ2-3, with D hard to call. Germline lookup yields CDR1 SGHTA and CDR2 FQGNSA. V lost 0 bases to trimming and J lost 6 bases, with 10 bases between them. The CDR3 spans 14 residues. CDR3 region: CASSLARRADTQYF. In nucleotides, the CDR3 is TGTGCCAGCAGCTTAGCCCGTCGGGCGGATACGCAGTATTTT.